This T cell receptor (beta chain) was recovered during a study of Graves' ophthalmopathy and Graves' hyperthyroidism. This clonotype turned up a few times. Its antigen is still unknown. Given a much more abundant clone one base away, this may be a read error. Germline loops: CDR1 GTSNPN, CDR2 SVGIG (reference sequence). The CDR3 has 14 amino acids. Using RNA transcripts, the TCR beta CDR3 regions were amplified. First-round RT-PCR with HTBI primers preceded a second-round multiplex PCR. TCRdb fed the multiplex PCR reads into MiXCR, producing one record per CDR3 protein. The sample holds 500,000 to 700,000 distinct CDR3 sequences; about 24% are singletons and the top ten take more than 5.5%. Study-level findings and limits: The model reached 55% to 71% sensitivity and under 75% specificity for predicting ophthalmopathy progression.

The chain combines TRBV30 with TRBJ1-1; D gene uncertain. The specimen sequenced was peripheral blood. This receptor was obtained from a woman aged 18 to 35 with stable Graves' hyperthyroidism. Some clones in this sample may be carry-over from other donors' samples. This chain's CDR3 is CVWSLLQLNTEAFF. Here the CDR3 DNA reads TGTGTCTGGAGTCTGCTGCAGCTGAACACTGAAGCTTTCTTT.